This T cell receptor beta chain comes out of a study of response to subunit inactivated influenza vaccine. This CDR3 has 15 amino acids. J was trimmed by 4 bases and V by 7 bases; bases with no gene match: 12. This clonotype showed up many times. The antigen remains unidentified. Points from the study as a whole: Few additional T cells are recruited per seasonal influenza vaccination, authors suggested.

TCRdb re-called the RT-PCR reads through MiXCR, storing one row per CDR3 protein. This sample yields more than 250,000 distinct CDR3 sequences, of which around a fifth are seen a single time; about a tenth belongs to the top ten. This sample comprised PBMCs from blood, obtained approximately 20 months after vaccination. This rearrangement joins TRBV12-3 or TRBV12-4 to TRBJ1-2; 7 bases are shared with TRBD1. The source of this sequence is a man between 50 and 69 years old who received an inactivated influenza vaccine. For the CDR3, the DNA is TGTGCCAGCACTGCGTCCTGGACAGGTAGCTATGGCTACACCTTC. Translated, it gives CASTASWTGSYGYTF.